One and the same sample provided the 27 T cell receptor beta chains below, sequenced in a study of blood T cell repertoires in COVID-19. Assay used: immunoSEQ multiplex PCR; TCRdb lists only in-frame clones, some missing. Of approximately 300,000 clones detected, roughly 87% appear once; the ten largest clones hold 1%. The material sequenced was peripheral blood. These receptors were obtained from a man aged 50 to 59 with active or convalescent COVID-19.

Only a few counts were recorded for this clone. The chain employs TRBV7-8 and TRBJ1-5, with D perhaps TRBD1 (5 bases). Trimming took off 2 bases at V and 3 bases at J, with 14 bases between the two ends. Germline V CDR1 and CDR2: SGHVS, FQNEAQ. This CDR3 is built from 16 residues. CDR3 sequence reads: CASSLRRGEYNQPQHF. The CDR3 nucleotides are TGTGCCAGCAGCTTAAGGCGGGGGGAATACAATCAGCCCCAGCATTTT.

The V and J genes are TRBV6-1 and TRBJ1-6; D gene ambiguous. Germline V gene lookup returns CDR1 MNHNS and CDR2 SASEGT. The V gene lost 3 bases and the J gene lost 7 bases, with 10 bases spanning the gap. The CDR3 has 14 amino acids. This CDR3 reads CASSERMWNSPLHF. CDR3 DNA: TGTGCCAGCAGTGAGAGGATGTGGAATTCACCCCTCCACTTT.

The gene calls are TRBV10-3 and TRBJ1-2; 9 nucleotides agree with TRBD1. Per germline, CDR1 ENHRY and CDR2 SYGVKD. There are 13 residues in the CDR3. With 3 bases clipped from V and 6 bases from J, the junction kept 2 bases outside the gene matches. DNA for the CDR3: TGTGCCATCAGTGAACAGGGGGCAAATGGCTACACCTTC. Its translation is CAISEQGANGYTF.

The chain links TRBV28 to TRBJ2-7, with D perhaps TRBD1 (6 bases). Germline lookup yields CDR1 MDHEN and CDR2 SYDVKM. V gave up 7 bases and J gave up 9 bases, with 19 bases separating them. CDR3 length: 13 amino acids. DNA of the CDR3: TGTGCCAGCAACCCGTCGCAGGCGACAGGGCAGTACTTC. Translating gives CASNPSQATGQYF.

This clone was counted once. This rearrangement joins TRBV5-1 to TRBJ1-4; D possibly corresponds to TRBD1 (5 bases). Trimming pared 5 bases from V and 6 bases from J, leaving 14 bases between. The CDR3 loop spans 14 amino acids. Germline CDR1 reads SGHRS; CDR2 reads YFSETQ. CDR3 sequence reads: CASSRGGEDEKLFF. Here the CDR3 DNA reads TGCGCCAGCAGTCGCGGAGGGGAGGATGAAAAACTGTTTTTT.

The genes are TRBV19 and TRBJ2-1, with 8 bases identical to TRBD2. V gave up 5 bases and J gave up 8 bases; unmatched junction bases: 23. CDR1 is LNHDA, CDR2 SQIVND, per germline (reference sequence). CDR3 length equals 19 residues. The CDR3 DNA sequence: TGTGCCAGTAGTGTCACAGGGCTATCCGGGACTAGTGGTATCGATGAGCAGTTCTTC. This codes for CASSVTGLSGTSGIDEQFF. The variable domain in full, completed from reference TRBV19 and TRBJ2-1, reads DGGITQSPKYLFRKEGQNVTLSCEQNLNHDAMYWYRQDPGQGLRLIYYSQIVNDFQKGDIAEGYSVSREKKESFPLTVTSAQKNPTAFYLCASSVTGLSGTSGIDEQFFGPGTRLTVL.

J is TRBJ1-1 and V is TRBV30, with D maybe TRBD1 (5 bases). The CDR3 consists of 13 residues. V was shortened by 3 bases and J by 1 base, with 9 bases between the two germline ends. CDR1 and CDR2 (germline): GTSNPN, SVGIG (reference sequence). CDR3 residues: CAWRLQGNTEAFF. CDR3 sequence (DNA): TGTGCCTGGAGACTTCAGGGGAACACTGAAGCTTTCTTT.

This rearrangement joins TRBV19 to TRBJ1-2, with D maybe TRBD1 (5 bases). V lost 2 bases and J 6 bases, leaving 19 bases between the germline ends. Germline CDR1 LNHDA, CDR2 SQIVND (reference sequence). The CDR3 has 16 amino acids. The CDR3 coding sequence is TGTGCCAGTAGTATATCGGGGCACCGGGACTCTCATGGCTACACCTTC. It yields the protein CASSISGHRDSHGYTF.

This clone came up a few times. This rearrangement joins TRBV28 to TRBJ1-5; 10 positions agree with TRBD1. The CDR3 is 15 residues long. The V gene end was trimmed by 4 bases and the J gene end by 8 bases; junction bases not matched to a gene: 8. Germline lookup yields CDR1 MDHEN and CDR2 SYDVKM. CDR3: CASSSPLGTGEPQHF. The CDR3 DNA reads TGTGCCAGCAGTTCACCCCTCGGGACAGGGGAGCCCCAGCATTTT.

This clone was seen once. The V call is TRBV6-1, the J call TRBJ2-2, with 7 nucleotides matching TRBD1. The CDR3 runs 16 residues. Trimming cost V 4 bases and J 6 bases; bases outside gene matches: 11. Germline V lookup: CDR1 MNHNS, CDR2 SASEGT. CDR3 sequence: CASSGSGQPLAGELFF. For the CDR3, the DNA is TGTGCCAGCAGTGGCTCGGGACAGCCCTTAGCCGGGGAGCTGTTTTTT.

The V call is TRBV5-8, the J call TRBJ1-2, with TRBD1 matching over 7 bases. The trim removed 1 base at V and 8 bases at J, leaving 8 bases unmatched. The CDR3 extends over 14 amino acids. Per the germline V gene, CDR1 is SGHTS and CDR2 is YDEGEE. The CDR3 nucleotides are TGTGCCAGCAGCTTGCACAGGGGTTCGGAAGGCTACACCTTC. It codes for CASSLHRGSEGYTF.

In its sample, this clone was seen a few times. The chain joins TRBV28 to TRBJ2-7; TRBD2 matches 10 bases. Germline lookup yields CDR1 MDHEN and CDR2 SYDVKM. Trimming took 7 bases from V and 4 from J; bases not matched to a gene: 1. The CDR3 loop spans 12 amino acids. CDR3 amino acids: CASKLAGYEQYF. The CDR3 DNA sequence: TGTGCCAGCAAACTAGCGGGATACGAGCAGTACTTC.

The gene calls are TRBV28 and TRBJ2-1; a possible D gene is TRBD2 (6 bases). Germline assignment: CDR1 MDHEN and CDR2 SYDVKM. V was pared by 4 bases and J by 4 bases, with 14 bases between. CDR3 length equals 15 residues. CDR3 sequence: CASSSFGGIYNEQFF. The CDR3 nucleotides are TGTGCCAGCAGTTCCTTCGGGGGAATTTACAATGAGCAGTTCTTC.

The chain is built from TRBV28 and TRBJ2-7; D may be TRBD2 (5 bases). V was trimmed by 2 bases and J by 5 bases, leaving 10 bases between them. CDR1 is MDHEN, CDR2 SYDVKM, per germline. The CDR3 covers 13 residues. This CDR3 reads CASSLAGVHEQYF. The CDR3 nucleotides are TGTGCCAGCAGTTTAGCCGGGGTGCACGAGCAGTACTTC.

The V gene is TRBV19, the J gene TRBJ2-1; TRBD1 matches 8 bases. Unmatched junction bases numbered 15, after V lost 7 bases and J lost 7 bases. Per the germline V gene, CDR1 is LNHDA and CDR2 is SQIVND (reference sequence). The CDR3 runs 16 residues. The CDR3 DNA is TGTGCCAGTAACCTTAGACAGGGGATAAGGGGGAATGAGCAGTTCTTC. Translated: CASNLRQGIRGNEQFF.

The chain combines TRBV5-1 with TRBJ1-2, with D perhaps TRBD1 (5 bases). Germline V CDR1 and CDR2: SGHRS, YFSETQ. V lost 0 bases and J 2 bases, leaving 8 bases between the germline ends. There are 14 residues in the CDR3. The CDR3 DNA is TGCGCCAGCAGCTTGGAGGGGTCGAACTATGGCTACACCTTC. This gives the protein CASSLEGSNYGYTF.

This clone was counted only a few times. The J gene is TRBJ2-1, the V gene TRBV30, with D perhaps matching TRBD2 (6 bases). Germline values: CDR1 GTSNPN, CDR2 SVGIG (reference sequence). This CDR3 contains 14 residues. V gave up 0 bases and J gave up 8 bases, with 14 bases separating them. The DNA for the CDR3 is TGTGCCTGGAGTGTGGGACGGGAGTGGGATGAGCAGTTCTTC. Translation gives CAWSVGREWDEQFF.

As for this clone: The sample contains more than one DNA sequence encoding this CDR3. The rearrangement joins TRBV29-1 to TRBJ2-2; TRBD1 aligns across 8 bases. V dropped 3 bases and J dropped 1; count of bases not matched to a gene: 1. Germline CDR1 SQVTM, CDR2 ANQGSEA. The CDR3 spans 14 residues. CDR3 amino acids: CSVEGTGNTGELFF. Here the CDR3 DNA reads TGCAGCGTTGAGGGGACAGGGAACACCGGGGAGCTGTTTTTT.

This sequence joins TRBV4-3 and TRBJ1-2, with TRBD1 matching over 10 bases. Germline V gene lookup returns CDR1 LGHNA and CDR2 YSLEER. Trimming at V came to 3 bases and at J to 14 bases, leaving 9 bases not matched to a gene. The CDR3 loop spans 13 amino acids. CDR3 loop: CASSQELGQGGTF. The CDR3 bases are TGCGCCAGCAGCCAGGAGCTCGGACAGGGGGGTACCTTC.

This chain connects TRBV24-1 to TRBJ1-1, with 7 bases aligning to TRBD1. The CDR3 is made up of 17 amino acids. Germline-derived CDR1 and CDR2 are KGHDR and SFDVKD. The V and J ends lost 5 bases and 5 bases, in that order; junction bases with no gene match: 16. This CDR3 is CATSAPPDREGGTEAFF. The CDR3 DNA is TGTGCCACCAGTGCCCCCCCCGACAGGGAAGGGGGGACTGAAGCTTTCTTT.

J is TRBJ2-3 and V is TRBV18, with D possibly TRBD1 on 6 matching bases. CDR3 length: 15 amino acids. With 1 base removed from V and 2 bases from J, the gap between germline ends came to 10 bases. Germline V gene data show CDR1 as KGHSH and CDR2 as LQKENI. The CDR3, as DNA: TGTGCCAGCTCACCACTTGGACAGACCACAGATACGCAGTATTTT. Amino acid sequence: CASSPLGQTTDTQYF.

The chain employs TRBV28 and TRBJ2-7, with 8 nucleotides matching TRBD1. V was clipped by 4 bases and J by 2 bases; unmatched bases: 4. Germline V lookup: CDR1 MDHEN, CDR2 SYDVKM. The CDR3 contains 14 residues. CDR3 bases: TGTGCCAGCAGTTCAGGGGGCTCAACCTACGAGCAGTACTTC. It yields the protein CASSSGGSTYEQYF.

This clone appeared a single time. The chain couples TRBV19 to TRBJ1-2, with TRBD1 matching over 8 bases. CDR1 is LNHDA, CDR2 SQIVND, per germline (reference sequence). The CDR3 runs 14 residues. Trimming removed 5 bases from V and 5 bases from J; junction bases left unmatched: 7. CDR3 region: CASSSLDREYGYTF. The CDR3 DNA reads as TGTGCCAGTAGTTCCCTGGACAGGGAGTATGGCTACACCTTC.

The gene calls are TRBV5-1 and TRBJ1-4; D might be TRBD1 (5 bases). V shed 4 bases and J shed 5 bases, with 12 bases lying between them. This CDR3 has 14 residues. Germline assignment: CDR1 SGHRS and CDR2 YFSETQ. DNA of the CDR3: TGCGCCAGCAGCCAAGACAGACCAAATGAAAAACTGTTTTTT. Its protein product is CASSQDRPNEKLFF.

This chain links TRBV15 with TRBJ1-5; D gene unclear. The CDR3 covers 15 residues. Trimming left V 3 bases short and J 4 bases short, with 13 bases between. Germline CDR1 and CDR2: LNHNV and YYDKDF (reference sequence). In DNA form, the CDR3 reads TGTGCCACCAGCAGGGAGGCAGGCAGAAATCAGCCCCAGCATTTT. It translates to CATSREAGRNQPQHF.

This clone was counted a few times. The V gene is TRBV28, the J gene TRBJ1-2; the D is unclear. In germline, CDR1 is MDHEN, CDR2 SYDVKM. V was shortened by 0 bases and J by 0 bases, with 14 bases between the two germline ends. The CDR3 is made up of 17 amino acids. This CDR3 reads CASSLWGSSGANYGYTF. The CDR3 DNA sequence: TGTGCCAGCAGTTTATGGGGGTCGAGCGGGGCTAACTATGGCTACACCTTC.

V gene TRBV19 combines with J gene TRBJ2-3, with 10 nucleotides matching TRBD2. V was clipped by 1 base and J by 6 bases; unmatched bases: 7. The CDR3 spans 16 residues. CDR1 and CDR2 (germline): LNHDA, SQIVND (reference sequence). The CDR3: CASSIAAAGGLDTQYF. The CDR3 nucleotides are TGTGCCAGTAGTATAGCGGCAGCGGGGGGGCTCGATACGCAGTATTTT.